The 16 T cell receptor beta chains reported below all come from one sample, sequenced in a study of cytomegalovirus exposure and HLA in healthy donors. The PCR had 60 Vbeta and 13 Jbeta primers. Using immunoSEQ multiplex PCR, the repertoire was profiled, and TCRdb retains in-frame clones only, with some absent. The data contain some 190,000 clones, over 60% of them singletons. What was sequenced was PBMCs. Receptors were obtained from a woman in her 30s in good health and CMV-seropositive.

This clone showed up just once. The chain has TRBV5-1 and TRBJ2-7; possible D gene TRBD1, 6 bases. Germline V lookup: CDR1 SGHRS, CDR2 YFSETQ. Deletions cut 0 bases from V and 0 bases from J, with 7 bases between. The CDR3 has 14 residues. The CDR3 coding sequence is TGCGCCAGCAGCTTGGCAGGGGACTCCTACGAGCAGTACTTC. The encoded protein is CASSLAGDSYEQYF.

The chain uses TRBV9 and TRBJ2-7; 13 bases line up with TRBD2. The V segment lost 0 bases and the J segment 1 base; nucleotides outside the gene matches: 4. The V gene's germline CDR1 is SGDLS and CDR2 YYNGEE. The CDR3 is made up of 17 amino acids. The CDR3 loop reads CASSVGLAGGISYEQYF. In nucleotides, the CDR3 is TGTGCCAGCAGCGTAGGACTAGCGGGAGGAATATCCTACGAGCAGTACTTC.

A note on this clone: Other DNA sequences from this sample encode an identical CDR3 as well. This rearrangement joins TRBV7-2 to TRBJ1-1, with D possibly TRBD1 on 5 matching bases. The CDR3 runs to 14 residues. V lost 1 base to trimming and J lost 1 base, with 7 bases between them. Germline V gives CDR1 SGHTA, CDR2 FQGNSA. The CDR3 DNA follows: TGTGCCAGCAGCTTAGTCGGGGGGAACACTGAAGCTTTCTTT. Its protein product is CASSLVGGNTEAFF. Full variable domain (rest looked up from reference TRBV7-2 and TRBJ1-1): GAGVSQSPSNKVTEKGKDVELRCDPISGHTALYWYRQSLGQGLEFLIYFQGNSAPDKSGLPSDRFSAERTGGSVSTLTIQRTQQEDSAVYLCASSLVGGNTEAFFGQGTRLTVV.

A remark on this clone: This sample includes further DNA sequences coding for the same CDR3. The V gene is TRBV5-1, the J gene TRBJ2-2; the D gene is possibly TRBD1 (5 bases). V was pared by 0 bases and J by 0 bases, with 6 bases between. Looked up from germline, CDR1 is SGHRS and CDR2 is YFSETQ. CDR3 length: 15 amino acids. The CDR3 loop reads CASSLGQTNTGELFF. The CDR3 nucleotides are TGCGCCAGCAGCTTGGGACAGACGAACACCGGGGAGCTGTTTTTT.

The chain is built from TRBV7-2 and TRBJ2-7, with D tentatively TRBD1 (5 bases). Germline loops: CDR1 SGHTA, CDR2 FQGNSA. Deletions cut 6 bases from V and 2 bases from J, with 14 bases between. This CDR3 is built from 14 residues. CDR3 region: CASRGDRTPYEQYF. For the CDR3, the DNA is TGTGCCAGCAGAGGCGACAGAACCCCCTACGAGCAGTACTTC.

The J gene is TRBJ1-1, the V gene TRBV28, with 9 bases identical to TRBD1. The V gene end was trimmed by 6 bases and the J gene end by 3 bases; junction bases not matched to a gene: 14. CDR1 is MDHEN, CDR2 SYDVKM, per germline. This CDR3 spans 17 amino acids. CDR3 bases: TGTGCCAGCAGAGTTTGGAGAACAGGGGGCTCGGACACTGAAGCTTTCTTT. This gives the protein CASRVWRTGGSDTEAFF.

As for this clone: Other DNA sequences in the sample encode the same CDR3. This chain joins TRBV19 and TRBJ2-3; TRBD2 aligns across 10 bases. Germline V CDR1 and CDR2: LNHDA, SQIVND (reference sequence). This CDR3 comprises 16 residues. V dropped 1 base and J dropped 2; count of bases not matched to a gene: 3. For the CDR3, the DNA is TGTGCCAGTAGTATAGGGCTAGCGGGAGCCACAGATACGCAGTATTTT. It is translated as CASSIGLAGATDTQYF.

The chain recombines TRBV11-3 with TRBJ1-1; D is undetermined. Trimming shortened V by 1 base and J by 0 bases, and 3 bases separated the two germline ends. The CDR3 is 13 residues long. In germline, CDR1 is SGHNT, CDR2 YENEEA. The chain's CDR3 is CASSLALNTEAFF. The CDR3 DNA reads TGTGCCAGCAGCTTAGCATTGAACACTGAAGCTTTCTTT.

The chain joins TRBV6-5 to TRBJ1-2, with a possible D match to TRBD1 (5 bases). Trimming removed 5 bases at V and 2 bases at J, with 9 bases between. The CDR3 has 13 residues. Germline loops: CDR1 MNHEY, CDR2 SVGAGI. The CDR3 is CASSLGGNYGYTF. The CDR3 region has the DNA TGTGCCAGCAGTCTGGGGGGAAACTATGGCTACACCTTC.

This clone was observed a handful of times. The rearrangement joins TRBV7-2 to TRBJ1-6; 8 bases are shared with TRBD1. The CDR3 runs to 15 residues. The germline V gene encodes CDR1 SGHTA and CDR2 FQGNSA. The ends lost 4 bases at V and 7 bases at J; junction bases unmatched: 6. DNA of the CDR3: TGTGCCAGCAGCTCGCGACAGGGGACCAATTCACCCCTCCACTTT. This sequence encodes CASSSRQGTNSPLHF.

The V and J genes are TRBV4-3 and TRBJ1-2, with a weak D call TRBD1 (5 bases). This CDR3 is 16 amino acids long. V lost 0 bases, J lost 0 bases, and 11 bases lay in between. The germline V gene encodes CDR1 LGHNA and CDR2 YSLEER. CDR3 in DNA: TGCGCCAGCAGCCAAGATCTGGTCAGGGCTAACTATGGCTACACCTTC. Protein product: CASSQDLVRANYGYTF.

The rearrangement joins TRBV18 to TRBJ2-1, with TRBD1 matching 7 bases. With V trimmed by 6 bases and J by 0 bases, 5 bases remained unmatched. Germline V gene lookup returns CDR1 KGHSH and CDR2 LQKENI. The CDR3 consists of 15 residues. The CDR3 region is CASSPSGGSYNEQFF. The CDR3 nucleotides are TGTGCCAGCTCGCCTTCAGGGGGCTCCTACAATGAGCAGTTCTTC.

The chain combines TRBV5-6 with TRBJ2-1, with D possibly being TRBD1 (6 bases). The CDR3 has 15 amino acids. Germline loops: CDR1 SGHDT, CDR2 YYEEEE. With 1 base removed from V and 6 bases from J, the gap between germline ends came to 14 bases. Here the CDR3 DNA reads TGTGCCAGCAGCTTGTTACAGGGCGATGGCAATGAGCAGTTCTTC. Protein: CASSLLQGDGNEQFF.

The chain's CDR3 is CASSFGLVVADTQYF. CDR3 bases: TGTGCCAGCAGCTTCGGACTAGTCGTCGCAGATACGCAGTATTTT. This chain uses TRBV7-2 with TRBJ2-3, with 7 bases lining up with TRBD2. The V gene end was trimmed by 3 bases and the J gene end by 4 bases; junction bases not matched to a gene: 7. The CDR3 is 15 amino acids. CDR1 is SGHTA and CDR2 is FQGNSA in the germline V gene.

The chain couples TRBV10-3 to TRBJ2-1, with 7 positions matching TRBD2. With V trimmed by 5 bases and J by 1 base, 5 bases remained unmatched. The germline V gene encodes CDR1 ENHRY and CDR2 SYGVKD. The CDR3 has 15 amino acids. The CDR3 spells CAISPTSRSYNEQFF. For the CDR3, the DNA is TGTGCCATCAGTCCGACTAGCCGGTCCTACAATGAGCAGTTCTTC.

The chain has TRBV7-2 and TRBJ1-2, with 11 positions matching TRBD1. The CDR3 has 18 residues. CDR1 is SGHTA and CDR2 is FQGNSA in the germline V gene. V lost 2 bases to trimming and J lost 1 base; unmatched junction nucleotides: 9. CDR3 residues: CASSLSRTGGSFNYGYTF. Written as DNA, the CDR3 is TGTGCCAGCAGCTTAAGTCGGACAGGGGGCAGCTTTAACTATGGCTACACCTTC.